This T cell receptor beta chain was profiled in a study of cytomegalovirus exposure and HLA in healthy donors. General study findings and limits: Cytomegalovirus status, reportedly, was diagnosed with high specificity and sensitivity by the classifier. A list of roughly 160 TCR beta chains associated with cytomegalovirus was given.

Of note for this clone: Its matching antigen is unknown.

Clones were read by immunoSEQ multiplex PCR, and TCRdb kept only the in-frame ones, dropping some. This sample has hundreds of thousands of clones, with roughly 84% found just once. The sequence derives from a woman younger than 30 in good health and CMV-seropositive. Sequenced sample: PBMCs.

DNA for the CDR3: TGTGCCAGCAGACTACCGCTAGGGCAGGGGGCCCAGCCCCAGCATTTT. Its protein product is CASRLPLGQGAQPQHF. The rearrangement joins TRBV28 to TRBJ1-5; 8 nucleotides align to TRBD1. The CDR3 extends over 16 amino acids. V dropped 6 bases and J dropped 7; count of bases not matched to a gene: 14. Germline-derived CDR1 and CDR2 are MDHEN and SYDVKM.